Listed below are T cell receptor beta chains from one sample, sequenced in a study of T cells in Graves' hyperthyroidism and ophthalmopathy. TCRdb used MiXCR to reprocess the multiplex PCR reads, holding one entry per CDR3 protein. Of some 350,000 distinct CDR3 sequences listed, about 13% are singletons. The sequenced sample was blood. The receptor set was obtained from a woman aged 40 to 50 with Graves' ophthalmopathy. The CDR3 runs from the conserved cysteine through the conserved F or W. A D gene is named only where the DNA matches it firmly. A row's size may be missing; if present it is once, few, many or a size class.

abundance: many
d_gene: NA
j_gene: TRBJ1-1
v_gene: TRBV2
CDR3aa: CASSDGPGGTEAFF
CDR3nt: TGTGCCAGCAGTGACGGCCCCGGGGGCACTGAAGCTTTCTTT

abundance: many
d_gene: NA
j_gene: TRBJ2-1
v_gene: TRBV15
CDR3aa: CATSTSLGNEQFF
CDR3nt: TGTGCCACCAGCACTTCCTTGGGCAATGAGCAGTTCTTC

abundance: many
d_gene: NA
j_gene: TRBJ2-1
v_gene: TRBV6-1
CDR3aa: CASSEMGQSVMNEQFF
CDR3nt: TGTGCCAGCAGTGAAATGGGCCAGTCAGTGATGAATGAGCAGTTCTTC

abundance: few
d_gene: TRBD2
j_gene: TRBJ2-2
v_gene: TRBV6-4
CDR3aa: CASGRAGLTGELFF
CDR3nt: TGTGCCAGCGGGAGGGCAGGCCTCACCGGGGAGCTGTTTTTT

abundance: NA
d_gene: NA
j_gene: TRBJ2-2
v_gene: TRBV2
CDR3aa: CASMRETGEQYFGPGTGELFF
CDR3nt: NA

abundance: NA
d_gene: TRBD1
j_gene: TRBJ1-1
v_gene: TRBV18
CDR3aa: CASSPVRTGWSTEASF
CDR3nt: TGTGCCAGCTCGCCCGTACGGACAGGGTGGTCCACTGAAGCTTCCTTT

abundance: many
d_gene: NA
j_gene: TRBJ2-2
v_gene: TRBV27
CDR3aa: CASSLSSRGYTGELFF
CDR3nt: TGTGCCAGCAGTTTATCGTCGCGGGGATACACCGGGGAGCTGTTTTTT

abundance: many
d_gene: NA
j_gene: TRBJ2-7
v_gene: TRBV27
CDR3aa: CASSFGRTYEQYF
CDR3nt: TGTGCCAGCAGTTTTGGCCGTACCTACGAGCAGTACTTC

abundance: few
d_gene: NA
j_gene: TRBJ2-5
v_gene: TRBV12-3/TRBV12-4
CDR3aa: CASSLGLANQYF
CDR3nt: TGTGCCAGCAGTTTAGGGCTAGCGAACCAGTACTTC

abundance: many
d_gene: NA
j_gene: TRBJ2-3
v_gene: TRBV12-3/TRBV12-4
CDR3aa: CASRASFSTDTQYF
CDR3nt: TGTGCCAGCCGTGCCTCATTTAGCACAGATACGCAGTATTTT

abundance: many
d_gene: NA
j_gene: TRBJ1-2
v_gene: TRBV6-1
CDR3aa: CASSEARLPSYGYTF
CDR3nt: TGTGCCAGCAGTGAAGCGAGGTTACCCTCCTATGGCTACACCTTC

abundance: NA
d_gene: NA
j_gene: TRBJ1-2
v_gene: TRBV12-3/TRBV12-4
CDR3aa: CASSKNSGLNLYGYTF
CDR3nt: TGTGCCAGCTCGAAAAATTCAGGTCTCAATCTGTATGGCTACACCTTC

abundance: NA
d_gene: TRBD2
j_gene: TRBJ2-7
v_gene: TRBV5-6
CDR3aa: CASSSPRLAGGSPYEQYF
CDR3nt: TGTGCCAGCAGCTCACCGAGACTAGCGGGAGGTAGCCCCTACGAGCAGTACTTC

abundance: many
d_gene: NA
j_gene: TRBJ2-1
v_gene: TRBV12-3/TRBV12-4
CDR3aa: CASSLRTAGLGQFF
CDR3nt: TGTGCCAGCAGCCTTAGGACAGCCGGTTTGGGGCAGTTCTTC

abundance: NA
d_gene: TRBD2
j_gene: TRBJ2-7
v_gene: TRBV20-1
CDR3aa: CSATSGVVYEQYF
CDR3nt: TGCAGTGCTACAAGCGGGGTCGTTTACGAGCAGTACTTC

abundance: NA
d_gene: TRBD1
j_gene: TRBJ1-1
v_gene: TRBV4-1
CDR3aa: CASSPTGGITEAFF
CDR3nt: TGCGCCAGCAGCCCGACAGGGGGGATCACTGAAGCTTTCTTT

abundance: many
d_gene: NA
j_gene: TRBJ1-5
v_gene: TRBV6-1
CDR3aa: CASGVRPQHF
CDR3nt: TGTGCCAGCGGGGTTAGGCCCCAGCATTTT

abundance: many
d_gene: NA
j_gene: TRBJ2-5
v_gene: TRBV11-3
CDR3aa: CASSLKERVQETQYF
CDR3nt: TGTGCCAGCAGCTTAAAAGAAAGGGTCCAAGAGACCCAGTACTTC

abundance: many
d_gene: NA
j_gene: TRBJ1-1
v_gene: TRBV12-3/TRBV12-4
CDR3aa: CASSLQEHTEAFF
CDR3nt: TGTGCCAGCAGTTTGCAGGAACACACTGAAGCTTTCTTT

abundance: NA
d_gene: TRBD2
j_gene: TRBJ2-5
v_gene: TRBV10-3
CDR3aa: CAISYAGTSGGTQYF
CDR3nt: TGTGCCATCAGCTACGCAGGGACTAGCGGAGGTACCCAGTACTTC

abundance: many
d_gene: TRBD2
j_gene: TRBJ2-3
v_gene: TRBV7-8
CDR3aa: CASSYGLAGVPDTQYF
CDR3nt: TGTGCCAGCAGCTATGGACTAGCGGGAGTTCCAGATACGCAGTATTTT

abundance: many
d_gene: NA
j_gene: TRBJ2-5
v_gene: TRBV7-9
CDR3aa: CASSSPDGQETQYF
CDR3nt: TGTGCCAGCAGTTCCCCCGACGGGCAAGAGACCCAGTACTTC

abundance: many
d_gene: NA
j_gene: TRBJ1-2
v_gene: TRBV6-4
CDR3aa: CASSLTFNQGYTF
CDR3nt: TGTGCCAGCAGCCTGACTTTCAACCAGGGCTACACCTTC

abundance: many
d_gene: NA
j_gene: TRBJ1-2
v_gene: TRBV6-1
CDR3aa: CASSRGMEPNYGYTF
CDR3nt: TGTGCCAGCAGCCGGGGGATGGAGCCTAACTATGGCTACACCTTC

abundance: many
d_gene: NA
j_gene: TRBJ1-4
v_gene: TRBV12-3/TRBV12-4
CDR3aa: CASSPNEKLFF
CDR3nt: TGTGCCAGCAGTCCGAATGAAAAACTGTTTTTT

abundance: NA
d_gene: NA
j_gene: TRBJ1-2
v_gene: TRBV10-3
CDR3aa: CAITPDPNYGYTF
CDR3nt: TGTGCCATCACCCCCGATCCTAACTATGGCTACACCTTC

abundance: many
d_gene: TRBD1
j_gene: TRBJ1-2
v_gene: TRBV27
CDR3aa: CASSLKVRQGNSGYTF
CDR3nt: TGTGCCAGCAGTTTAAAAGTTAGACAGGGTAACAGTGGCTACACCTTC

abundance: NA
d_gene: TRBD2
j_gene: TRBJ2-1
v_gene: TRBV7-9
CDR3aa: CASSLTGGGGDEQFF
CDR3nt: TGTGCCAGCAGCTTAACCGGGGGGGGCGGGGATGAGCAGTTCTTC

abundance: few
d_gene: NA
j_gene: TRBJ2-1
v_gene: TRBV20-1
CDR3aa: CSARRVAGNEQFF
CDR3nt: TGCAGTGCTAGAAGGGTAGCCGGGAATGAGCAGTTCTTC

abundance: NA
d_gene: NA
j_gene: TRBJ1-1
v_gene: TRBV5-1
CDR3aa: CASSYFGTPGMNTEAFF
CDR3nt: TGCGCCAGCAGCTACTTCGGGACACCCGGGATGAACACTGAAGCTTTCTTT

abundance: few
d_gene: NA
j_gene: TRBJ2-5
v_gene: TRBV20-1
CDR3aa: CSASYGVTQYF
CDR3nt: TGCAGTGCTAGTTATGGGGTGACCCAGTACTTC

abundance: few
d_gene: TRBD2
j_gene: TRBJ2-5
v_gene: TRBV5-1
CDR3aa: CASSLRSGGQETQYF
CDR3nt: TGCGCCAGCAGCTTGAGGTCGGGGGGGCAAGAGACCCAGTACTTC

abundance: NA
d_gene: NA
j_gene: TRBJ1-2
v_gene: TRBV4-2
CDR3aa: CASSQVEGTYYGYTF
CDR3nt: TGTGCCAGCAGCCAAGTCGAGGGTACTTACTATGGCTACACCTTC

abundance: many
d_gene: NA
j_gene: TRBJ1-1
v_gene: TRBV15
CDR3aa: CATSRDPNMVNTEAFF
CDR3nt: TGTGCCACCAGCAGAGACCCCAACATGGTTAACACTGAAGCTTTCTTT

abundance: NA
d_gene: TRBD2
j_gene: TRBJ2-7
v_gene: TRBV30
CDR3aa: CAWTRTSGSYEQYF
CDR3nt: TGTGCCTGGACTAGGACTAGCGGGAGCTACGAGCAGTACTTC

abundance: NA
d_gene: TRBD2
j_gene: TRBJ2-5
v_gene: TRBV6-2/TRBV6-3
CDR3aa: CASRRIAGAETQYF
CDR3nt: TGTGCCAGCAGAAGGATAGCGGGGGCAGAGACCCAGTACTTC

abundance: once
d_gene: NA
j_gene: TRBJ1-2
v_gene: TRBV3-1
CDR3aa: CASSLTATHGYTF
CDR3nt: TGTGCCAGCAGCCTGACAGCGACCCACGGCTACACCTTC